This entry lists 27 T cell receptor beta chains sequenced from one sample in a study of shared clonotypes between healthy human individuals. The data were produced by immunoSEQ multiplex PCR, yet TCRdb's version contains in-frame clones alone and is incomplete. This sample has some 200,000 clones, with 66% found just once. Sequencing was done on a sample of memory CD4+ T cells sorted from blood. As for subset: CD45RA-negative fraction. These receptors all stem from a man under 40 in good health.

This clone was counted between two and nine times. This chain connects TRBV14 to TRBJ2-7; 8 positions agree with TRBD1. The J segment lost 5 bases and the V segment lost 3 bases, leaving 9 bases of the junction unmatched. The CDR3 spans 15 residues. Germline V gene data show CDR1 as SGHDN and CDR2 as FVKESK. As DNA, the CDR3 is TGTGCCAGCAGCCATTTCAGCAGGGGGCGCGACGAGCAGTACTTC. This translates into CASSHFSRGRDEQYF.

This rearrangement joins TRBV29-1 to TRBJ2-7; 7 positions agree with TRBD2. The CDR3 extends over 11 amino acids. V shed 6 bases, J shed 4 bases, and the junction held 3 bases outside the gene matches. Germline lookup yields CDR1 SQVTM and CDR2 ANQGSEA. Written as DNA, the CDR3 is TGCAGCGTCATGGGGGGGTACGAGCAGTACTTC. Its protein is CSVMGGYEQYF.

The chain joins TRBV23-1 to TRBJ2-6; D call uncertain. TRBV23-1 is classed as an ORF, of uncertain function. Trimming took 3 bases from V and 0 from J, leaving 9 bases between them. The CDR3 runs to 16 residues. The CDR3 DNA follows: TGCGCCAGCAGTCATGTTCGACTCTCTGGGGCCAACGTCCTGACTTTC. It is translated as CASSHVRLSGANVLTF.

The CDR3 bases are TGCGCCAGCAGTGACTCGGGACAGGGATCTGGGGCCAACGTCCTGACTTTC. Translation gives CASSDSGQGSGANVLTF. This sequence joins TRBV10-2 and TRBJ2-6; TRBD1 agrees at 9 bases. Germline V gives CDR1 WSHSY, CDR2 SAAADI. The trim removed 3 bases at V and 1 base at J, leaving 4 bases unmatched. The CDR3 sequence is 17 residues long.

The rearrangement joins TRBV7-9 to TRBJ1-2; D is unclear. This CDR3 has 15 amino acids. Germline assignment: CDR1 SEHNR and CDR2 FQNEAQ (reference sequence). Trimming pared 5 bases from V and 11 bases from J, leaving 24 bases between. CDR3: CASSPRRERGLRYTF. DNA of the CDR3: TGTGCCAGCAGCCCCAGGCGGGAGAGAGGACTGAGGTACACCTTC.

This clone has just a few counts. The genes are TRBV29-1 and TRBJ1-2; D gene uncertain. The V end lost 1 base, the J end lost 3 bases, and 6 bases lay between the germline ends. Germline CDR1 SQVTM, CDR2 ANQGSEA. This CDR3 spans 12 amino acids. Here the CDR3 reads CSVEGQYYGYTF. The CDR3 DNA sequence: TGCAGCGTTGAAGGGCAGTACTATGGCTACACCTTC.

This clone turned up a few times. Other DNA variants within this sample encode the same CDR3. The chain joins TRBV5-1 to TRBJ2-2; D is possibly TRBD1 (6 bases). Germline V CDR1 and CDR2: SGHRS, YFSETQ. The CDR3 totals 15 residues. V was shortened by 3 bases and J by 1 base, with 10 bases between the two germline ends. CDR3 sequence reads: CASSSSTGNTGELFF. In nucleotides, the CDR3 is TGCGCCAGCAGCTCTTCGACAGGGAACACCGGGGAGCTGTTTTTT.

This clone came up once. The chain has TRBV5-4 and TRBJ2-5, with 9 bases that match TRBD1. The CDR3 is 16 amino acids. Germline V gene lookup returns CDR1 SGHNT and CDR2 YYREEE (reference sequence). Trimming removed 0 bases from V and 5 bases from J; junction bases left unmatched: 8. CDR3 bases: TGTGCCAGCAGCTTGGCCGGGGACAGGGTTTATGAGACCCAGTACTTC. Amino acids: CASSLAGDRVYETQYF.

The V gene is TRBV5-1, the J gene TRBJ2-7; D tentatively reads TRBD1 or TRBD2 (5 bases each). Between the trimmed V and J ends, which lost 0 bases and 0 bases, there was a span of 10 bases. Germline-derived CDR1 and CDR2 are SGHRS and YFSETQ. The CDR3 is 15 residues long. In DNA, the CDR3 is TGCGCCAGCAGCTTGGGAGGGGCCAGCTCCTACGAGCAGTACTTC. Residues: CASSLGGASSYEQYF.

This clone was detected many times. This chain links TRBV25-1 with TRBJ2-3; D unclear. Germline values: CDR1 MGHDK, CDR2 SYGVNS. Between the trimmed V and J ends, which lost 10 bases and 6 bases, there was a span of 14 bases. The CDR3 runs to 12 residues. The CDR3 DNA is TGTGCCACGCGAGATGAAGGCGATACGCAGTATTTT. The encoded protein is CATRDEGDTQYF.

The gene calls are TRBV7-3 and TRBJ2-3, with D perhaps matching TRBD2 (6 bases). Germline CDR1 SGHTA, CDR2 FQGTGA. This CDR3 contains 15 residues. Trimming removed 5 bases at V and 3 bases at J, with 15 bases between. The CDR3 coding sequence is TGTGCCAGCAGCCCGTCGGGAGTAGGAACAGATACGCAGTATTTT. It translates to CASSPSGVGTDTQYF. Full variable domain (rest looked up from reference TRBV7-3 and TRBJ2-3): GAGVSQTPSNKVTEKGKYVELRCDPISGHTALYWYRQSLGQGPEFLIYFQGTGAADDSGLPNDRFFAVRPEGSVSTLKIQRTERGDSAVYLCASSPSGVGTDTQYFGPGTRLTVL.

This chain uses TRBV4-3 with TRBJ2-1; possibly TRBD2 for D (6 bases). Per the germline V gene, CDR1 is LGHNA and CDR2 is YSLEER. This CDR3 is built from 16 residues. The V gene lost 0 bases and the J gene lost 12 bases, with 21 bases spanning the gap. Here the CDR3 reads CASSQEVGGRNFWQFF. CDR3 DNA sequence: TGCGCCAGCAGCCAAGAAGTCGGGGGTCGTAATTTCTGGCAGTTCTTC.

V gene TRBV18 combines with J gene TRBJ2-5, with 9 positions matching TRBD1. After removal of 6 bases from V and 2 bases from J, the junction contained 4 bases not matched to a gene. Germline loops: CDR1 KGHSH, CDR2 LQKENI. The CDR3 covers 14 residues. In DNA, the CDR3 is TGTGCCAGCTCCAGGGACAGGGCTCAAGAGACCCAGTACTTC. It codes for CASSRDRAQETQYF.

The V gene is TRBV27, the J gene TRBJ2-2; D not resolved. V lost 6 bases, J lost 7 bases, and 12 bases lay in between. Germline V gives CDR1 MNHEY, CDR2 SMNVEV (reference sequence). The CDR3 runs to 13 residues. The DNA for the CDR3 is TGTGCCAGCAGACCCCCGTGGGGCGGGGAGCTGTTTTTT. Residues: CASRPPWGGELFF.

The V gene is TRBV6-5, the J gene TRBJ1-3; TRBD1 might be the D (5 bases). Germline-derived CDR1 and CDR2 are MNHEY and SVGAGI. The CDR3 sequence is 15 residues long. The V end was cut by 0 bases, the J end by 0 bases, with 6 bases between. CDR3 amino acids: CASSYSGGSGNTIYF. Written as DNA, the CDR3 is TGTGCCAGCAGTTACTCCGGGGGCTCTGGAAACACCATATATTTT.

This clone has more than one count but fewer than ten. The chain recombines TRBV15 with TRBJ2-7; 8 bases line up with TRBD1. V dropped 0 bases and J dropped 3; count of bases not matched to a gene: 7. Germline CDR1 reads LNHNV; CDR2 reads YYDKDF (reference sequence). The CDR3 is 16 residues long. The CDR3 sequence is CATSRDTGTGIYEQYF. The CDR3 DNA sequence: TGTGCCACCAGCAGAGATACAGGGACAGGAATCTACGAGCAGTACTTC.

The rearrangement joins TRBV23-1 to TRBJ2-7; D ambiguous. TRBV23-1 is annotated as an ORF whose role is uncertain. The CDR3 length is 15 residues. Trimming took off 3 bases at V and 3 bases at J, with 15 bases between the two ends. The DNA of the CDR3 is TGCGCCAGCAGTCAGACCTACGTTTGGGTCTACGAGCAGTACTTC. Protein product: CASSQTYVWVYEQYF.

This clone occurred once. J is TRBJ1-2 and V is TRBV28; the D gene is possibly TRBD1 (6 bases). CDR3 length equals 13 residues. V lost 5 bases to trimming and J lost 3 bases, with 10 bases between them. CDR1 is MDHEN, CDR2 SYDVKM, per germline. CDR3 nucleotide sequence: TGTGCCAGCAGTACAGGGTTTCACTATGGCTACACCTTC. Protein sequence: CASSTGFHYGYTF.

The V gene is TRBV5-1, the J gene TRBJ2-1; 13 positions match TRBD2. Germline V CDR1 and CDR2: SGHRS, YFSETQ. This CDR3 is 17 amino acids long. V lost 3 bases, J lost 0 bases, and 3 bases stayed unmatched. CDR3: CASSWGLAGSSYNEQFF. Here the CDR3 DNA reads TGCGCCAGCAGCTGGGGACTAGCGGGGAGCTCCTACAATGAGCAGTTCTTC.

CDR3 sequence: CASSASWTGTEAFF. For the CDR3, the DNA is TGTGCCAGCTCAGCCTCCTGGACGGGCACTGAAGCTTTCTTT. The chain couples TRBV2 to TRBJ1-1; D is ambiguous. The CDR3 loop spans 14 amino acids. Trimming shortened V by 8 bases and J by 4 bases, and 17 bases separated the two germline ends. Germline V gene data show CDR1 as SNHLY and CDR2 as FYNNEI.

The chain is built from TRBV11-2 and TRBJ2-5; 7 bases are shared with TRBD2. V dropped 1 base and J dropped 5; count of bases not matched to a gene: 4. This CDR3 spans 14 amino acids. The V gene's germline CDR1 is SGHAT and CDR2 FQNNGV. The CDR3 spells CASSLVGRGETQYF. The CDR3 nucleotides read TGTGCCAGCAGCTTAGTGGGGAGGGGCGAGACCCAGTACTTC.

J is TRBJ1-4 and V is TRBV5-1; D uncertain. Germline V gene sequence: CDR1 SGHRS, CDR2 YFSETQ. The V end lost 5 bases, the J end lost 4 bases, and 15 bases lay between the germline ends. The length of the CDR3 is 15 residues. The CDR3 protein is CASSSFLADNEKLFF. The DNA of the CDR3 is TGCGCCAGCAGTAGTTTCCTTGCGGATAATGAAAAACTGTTTTTT.

The CDR3 loop reads CATSRGIGAGGTEAFF. CDR3 in DNA: TGTGCCACCAGCAGAGGGATTGGCGCAGGGGGAACTGAAGCTTTCTTT. This rearrangement joins TRBV15 to TRBJ1-1; 7 nucleotides match TRBD1. Germline CDR1 reads LNHNV; CDR2 reads YYDKDF (reference sequence). The trim removed 1 base at V and 5 bases at J, leaving 10 bases unmatched. This CDR3 has 16 amino acids.

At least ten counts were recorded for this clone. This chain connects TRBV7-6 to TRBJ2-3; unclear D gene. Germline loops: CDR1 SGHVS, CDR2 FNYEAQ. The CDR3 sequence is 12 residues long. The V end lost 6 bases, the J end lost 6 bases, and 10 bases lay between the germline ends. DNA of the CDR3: TGTGCCAGCAGTAGATGGGCTGATACGCAGTATTTT. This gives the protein CASSRWADTQYF.

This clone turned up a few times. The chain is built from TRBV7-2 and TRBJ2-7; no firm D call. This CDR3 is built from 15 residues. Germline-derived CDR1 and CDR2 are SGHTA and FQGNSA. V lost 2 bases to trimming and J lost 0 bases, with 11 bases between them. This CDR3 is CASSLYGSHSYEQYF. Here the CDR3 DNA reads TGTGCCAGCAGCTTATATGGCAGCCACTCCTACGAGCAGTACTTC.

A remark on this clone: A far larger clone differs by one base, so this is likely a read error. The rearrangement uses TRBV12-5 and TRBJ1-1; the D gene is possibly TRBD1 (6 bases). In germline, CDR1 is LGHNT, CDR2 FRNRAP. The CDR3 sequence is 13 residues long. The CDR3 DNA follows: TGTGCTAGTAGTTTGGAACAGGGAACTGAAGCTTTCTTT. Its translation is CASSLEQGTEAFF.

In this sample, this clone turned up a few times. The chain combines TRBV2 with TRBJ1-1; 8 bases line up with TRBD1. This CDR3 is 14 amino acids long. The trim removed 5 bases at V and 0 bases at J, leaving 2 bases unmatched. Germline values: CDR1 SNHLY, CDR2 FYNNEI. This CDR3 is CASSLDRVNTEAFF. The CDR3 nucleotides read TGTGCCAGCAGTCTGGACAGGGTGAACACTGAAGCTTTCTTT.